A selection of T cell receptor beta chains follows, all from one sample in a study of T cell responses to AZD1222 COVID-19 vaccine. Method: immunoSEQ multiplex PCR; TCRdb's copy keeps in-frame clones and lacks some. This table has roughly 140,000 clones, roughly 90% appearing once. The specimen was peripheral blood, collected 28 days after the second AZD1222 dose. The origin of the receptors is an adult who received the AZD1222 COVID-19 vaccine. Both conserved end residues are trimmed from each CDR3.

V	J	CDR3
TRBV9	TRBJ1-2	ASSPGGTSSYGYT
TRBV19	TRBJ1-1	ASSIVWGLTEAF
TRBV6-5	TRBJ2-3	ASRVSGETHTQY
TRBV6-6	TRBJ1-5	ATLRAVGSNQPQH
TRBV18	TRBJ1-2	ASSPQRERMGYT
TRBV12-3/TRBV12-4	TRBJ2-2	ASSFTTGELF
TRBV6-2/TRBV6-3	TRBJ1-1	ASSVIGRNTEAF
TRBV28	TRBJ2-1	ASRSRVSGDEQF
TRBV9	TRBJ2-1	ASSVGGSGVYNEQF
TRBV9	TRBJ2-7	ASSVGVAPYEQY
TRBV11-2	TRBJ2-7	ASSSYLAGGATTQY
TRBV28	TRBJ2-5	ASSVPGTSGGALRETQY
TRBV29-1	TRBJ2-3	SVDRVQADTQY
TRBV28	TRBJ1-2	ASHGTARGYT
TRBV18	TRBJ1-5	ASSIASPGSNQPQH
TRBV30	TRBJ1-3	AWSVPGNTIY
TRBV6-5	TRBJ2-7	ASSGQNSYEQY
TRBV14	TRBJ1-1	ASSPHTNTEAF
TRBV10-3	TRBJ1-6	AISEGVGASPLH